Given below is one TCR beta chain in context. Its antigen remains unknown. The data stem from a study of blood T cells in healthy people across ages. Together with a sample-barcoded 5' primer, a J-beta primer mix was included in a second PCR lasting roughly 6 to 12 cycles. Each cDNA molecule was tagged by a template-switch adaptor that had 12 random nucleotides. Each of the samples gave a minimum of 3 million paired-end reads that contained CDR3. One entry per CDR3 protein, called by TCRdb with MiXCR from the 5' RACE reads. The repertoire holds about 670,000 distinct CDR3 sequences, 52% seen once, with approximately 12% in the top ten. Study conclusions and caveats: Donors of long life had a larger count of naive CD4+ cells and greater diversity than aged donors.

Sequencing input: blood. The TCR originated in a woman over 75 in good health.

CDR3 coding DNA: TGCAGCGTTGCCCCACAGGGTCCTGGAAACACCATATATTTT. Its translation is CSVAPQGPGNTIYF. The rearrangement links TRBV29-1 to TRBJ1-3, with D tentatively TRBD1 (6 bases). The V end lost 4 bases, the J end lost 2 bases, and 12 bases lay between the germline ends. The CDR3 is 14 amino acids. The V gene's germline CDR1 is SQVTM and CDR2 ANQGSEA.